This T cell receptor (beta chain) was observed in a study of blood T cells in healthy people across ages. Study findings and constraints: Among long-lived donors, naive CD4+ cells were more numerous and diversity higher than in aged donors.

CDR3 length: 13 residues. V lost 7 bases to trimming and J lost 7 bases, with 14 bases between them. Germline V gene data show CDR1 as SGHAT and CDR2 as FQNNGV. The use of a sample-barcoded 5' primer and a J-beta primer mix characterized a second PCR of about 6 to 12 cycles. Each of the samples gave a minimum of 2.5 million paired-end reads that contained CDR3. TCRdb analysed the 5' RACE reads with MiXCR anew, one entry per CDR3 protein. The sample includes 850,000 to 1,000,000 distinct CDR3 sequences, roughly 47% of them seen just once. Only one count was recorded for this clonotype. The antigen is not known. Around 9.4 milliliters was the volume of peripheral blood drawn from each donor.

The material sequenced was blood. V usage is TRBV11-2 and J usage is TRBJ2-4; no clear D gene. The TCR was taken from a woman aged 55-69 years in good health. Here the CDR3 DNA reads TGTGCCAGCAAGAAGTGGCAGATGAACATTCAGTACTTC. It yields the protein CASKKWQMNIQYF.